The next 32 T cell receptor beta chains were all read from a single sample in a study of control samples from healthy donors and cancer patients. The assay was immunoSEQ multiplex PCR, and TCRdb's table has in-frame clones only and misses some. The data show 120,000 or so clones, just over 90% seen once. Sequenced: PBMCs. The receptors shown here come from a man over 45 with head and neck cancer.

The chain combines TRBV30 with TRBJ2-7; tentative D call: TRBD2 (7 bases). The CDR3 spans 16 residues. Germline V gene lookup returns CDR1 GTSNPN and CDR2 SVGIG (reference sequence). Trimming pared 3 bases from V and 1 base from J, leaving 19 bases between. The CDR3 bases are TGTGCCTGGAGAGGAGGAGGGGGGGCCGCGTCCTACGAGCAGTACTTC. Translating it yields CAWRGGGGAASYEQYF.

The gene calls are TRBV10-3 and TRBJ1-1; no clear D gene. The CDR3 is 15 amino acids. Germline loops: CDR1 ENHRY, CDR2 SYGVKD. V gave up 0 bases and J gave up 4 bases, with 12 bases separating them. The DNA of the CDR3 is TGTGCCATCAGTGAGTCCAAAGGGTCCAGCACTGAAGCTTTCTTT. It codes for CAISESKGSSTEAFF.

This chain connects TRBV29-1 to TRBJ1-5; TRBD1 matches at 9 bases. The germline gives CDR1 SQVTM, CDR2 ANQGSEA. The junction had 17 bases not matched to a gene; V was cut back by 6 bases and J by 5 bases. CDR3 size: 17 residues. The chain's CDR3 is CSVVPGQGNPGDQPQHF. The CDR3 nucleotides are TGCAGCGTAGTACCGGGACAGGGAAATCCGGGCGATCAGCCCCAGCATTTT.

This chain's CDR3 is CASSLGRGRTYEQYF. The CDR3 DNA follows: TGTGCCAGCAGCTTAGGGAGGGGGCGAACCTACGAGCAGTACTTC. The V and J genes are TRBV7-2 and TRBJ2-7; a weak D match, TRBD1 (7 bases). Germline V gene lookup returns CDR1 SGHTA and CDR2 FQGNSA. Trimming cost V 1 base and J 2 bases, with 12 bases left between them. The CDR3 is made up of 15 amino acids.

The chain links TRBV18 to TRBJ1-1; 8 nucleotides line up with TRBD1. The CDR3 loop spans 12 amino acids. Germline V CDR1 and CDR2: KGHSH, LQKENI. Trimming removed 3 bases from V and 11 bases from J; junction bases left unmatched: 5. The CDR3 DNA reads as TGTGCCAGCTCACCGGACAGGGCTACGGCTTTCTTT. Residues: CASSPDRATAFF.

This clone is medium-sized. The V call is TRBV15, the J call TRBJ1-1, with D perhaps matching TRBD1 (5 bases). Trimming removed 2 bases at V and 3 bases at J, with 25 bases between. There are 19 residues in the CDR3. Germline CDR1 and CDR2: LNHNV and YYDKDF (reference sequence). CDR3 amino acids: CATSRSFFRALGVYTEAFF. In DNA, the CDR3 is TGTGCCACCAGCAGATCTTTTTTCAGGGCCCTGGGAGTCTACACTGAAGCTTTCTTT.

J is TRBJ2-7 and V is TRBV4-1, with 8 bases lining up with TRBD1. V lost 2 bases and J lost 2; bases outside the gene matches: 5. This CDR3 region has 15 residues. From germline, CDR1 is MGHRA and CDR2 YSYEKL. The CDR3 loop reads CASSQLDRGPYEQYF. The CDR3 region has the DNA TGCGCCAGCAGCCAACTAGACAGGGGACCCTACGAGCAGTACTTC.

The chain links TRBV5-5 to TRBJ1-5; D not resolved. The germline gives CDR1 SGHKS, CDR2 YYEKEE (reference sequence). The V end lost 0 bases, the J end lost 4 bases, and 11 bases lay between the germline ends. This CDR3 comprises 15 residues. CDR3 sequence reads: CASSLVSRGNQPQHF. The CDR3 DNA reads as TGTGCCAGCAGCTTGGTTTCGAGAGGAAATCAGCCCCAGCATTTT.

This chain joins TRBV19 and TRBJ1-1; D not certain. Trimming cost V 1 base and J 0 bases, with 9 bases left between them. This CDR3 spans 15 amino acids. Germline V CDR1 and CDR2: LNHDA, SQIVND (reference sequence). CDR3 DNA sequence: TGTGCCAGTAGTATAGCTCACAGAGTGAACACTGAAGCTTTCTTT. It encodes CASSIAHRVNTEAFF.

The chain links TRBV4-3 to TRBJ2-1; 8 nucleotides line up with TRBD2. Germline V gene sequence: CDR1 LGHNA, CDR2 YSLEER. Trimming cost V 0 bases and J 9 bases; bases outside gene matches: 7. CDR3 length: 15 amino acids. The CDR3 loop is CASSQDRRGGTEQFF. The CDR3 region has the DNA TGCGCCAGCAGCCAAGATCGACGGGGGGGTACTGAGCAGTTCTTC.

The chain couples TRBV18 to TRBJ2-3; a possible D gene is TRBD1 (5 bases). CDR3 size: 15 residues. The germline V and J ends were trimmed by 6 bases and 2 bases, with 15 bases remaining between them. The germline gives CDR1 KGHSH, CDR2 LQKENI. The CDR3 here is CASSRDSLFTDTQYF. In nucleotides, the CDR3 is TGTGCCAGCTCTCGCGACAGCCTATTCACAGATACGCAGTATTTT.

The J gene is TRBJ1-4, the V gene TRBV27; the match to TRBD1 covers 8 bases. CDR3 length equals 14 residues. The V and J ends lost 2 bases and 9 bases, in that order; junction bases with no gene match: 5. The germline V gene encodes CDR1 MNHEY and CDR2 SMNVEV (reference sequence). In DNA form, the CDR3 reads TGTGCCAGCAGTTTAGGGACAGGAGCCAAAAAACTGTTTTTT. As protein: CASSLGTGAKKLFF.

This clone was detected once. The V call is TRBV27, the J call TRBJ2-3; D remains unclear. V dropped 5 bases and J dropped 0 bases, with 12 bases sitting between them. This CDR3 is built from 15 residues. CDR1 and CDR2 from the germline V gene are MNHEY and SMNVEV (reference sequence). The CDR3: CASSPVGSSTDTQYF. The CDR3 DNA is TGTGCCAGCAGTCCCGTAGGTTCTAGCACAGATACGCAGTATTTT.

The genes are TRBV19 and TRBJ2-1, with 8 bases fitting TRBD2. V lost 5 bases, J lost 6 bases, and 9 bases stayed unmatched. The CDR3 covers 15 residues. Germline V CDR1 and CDR2: LNHDA, SQIVND (reference sequence). This CDR3 is CASSLGLAGLNEQFF. CDR3 nucleotide sequence: TGTGCCAGTAGTCTAGGTCTAGCGGGCCTCAATGAGCAGTTCTTC.

This chain uses TRBV3-1 (or the pseudogene TRBV3-2) with TRBJ1-5, with a possible D match to TRBD1 (5 bases). Germline CDR1 is LGHDT and CDR2 is YNNKEL (reference sequence). V was clipped by 0 bases and J by 9 bases, with 12 bases between them. This CDR3 spans 14 amino acids. The CDR3 coding sequence is TGTGCCAGCAGCCAAGATAGGGGATCTCGGCCCCAGCATTTT. Translated, it gives CASSQDRGSRPQHF.

The CDR3 loop is CASSDAPATNEKLFF. The CDR3 bases are TGTGCCAGCAGTGACGCGCCTGCAACTAATGAAAAACTGTTTTTT. V gene TRBV6-2 or TRBV6-3 combines with J gene TRBJ1-4; D not certain. The CDR3 loop spans 15 amino acids. Germline values: CDR1 MNHEY, CDR2 SVGEGT. V shed 5 bases and J shed 0 bases, with 10 bases lying between them.

This chain connects TRBV5-4 to TRBJ1-4, with D hard to call. The CDR3 length is 17 residues. Germline assignment: CDR1 SGHNT and CDR2 YYREEE (reference sequence). V gave up 0 bases and J gave up 0 bases, with 12 bases separating them. CDR3 sequence (DNA): TGTGCCAGCAGCTTGGAGGCAGGACCCGCAACTAATGAAAAACTGTTTTTT. Its protein product is CASSLEAGPATNEKLFF.

The V and J genes are TRBV3-1 (or the pseudogene TRBV3-2) and TRBJ2-1; TRBD2 might be the D (7 bases). V shed 4 bases and J shed 10 bases, with 23 bases lying between them. This CDR3 has 16 residues. Germline lookup yields CDR1 LGHDT and CDR2 YNNKEL (reference sequence). The CDR3 is CASSPLGGGPLREQFF. In DNA, the CDR3 is TGTGCCAGCAGCCCCCTAGGGGGGGGGCCGCTTCGGGAGCAGTTCTTC.

V usage is TRBV7-6 and J usage is TRBJ2-7; 7 nucleotides agree with TRBD1. The CDR3 sequence is 14 residues long. The junction had 7 bases not matched to a gene; V was cut back by 3 bases and J by 5 bases. Germline V gene sequence: CDR1 SGHVS, CDR2 FNYEAQ. The CDR3 DNA reads as TGTGCCAGCAGCTTTTTAACAGGGGTGCACGAGCAGTACTTC. Translation gives CASSFLTGVHEQYF.

V is TRBV7-6 and J is TRBJ1-6; 7 nucleotides align to TRBD1. Germline V gives CDR1 SGHVS, CDR2 FNYEAQ. V gave up 1 base and J gave up 7 bases; unmatched junction bases: 4. The CDR3 is 15 amino acids. This CDR3 is CASSLEGAQNSPLHF. CDR3 DNA: TGTGCCAGCAGCTTAGAGGGGGCCCAGAATTCACCCCTCCACTTT.

This clone came up once. The J gene is TRBJ1-2, the V gene TRBV2, with D hard to call. The CDR3 covers 14 residues. In germline, CDR1 is SNHLY, CDR2 FYNNEI. The V end lost 7 bases, the J end lost 4 bases, and 16 bases lay between the germline ends. CDR3 in amino acids: CASTGLRLSYGYTF. CDR3 DNA: TGTGCCAGCACCGGACTCCGACTATCCTATGGCTACACCTTC.

The chain joins TRBV2 to TRBJ2-7, with D perhaps matching TRBD1 (6 bases). V was shortened by 7 bases and J by 2 bases, with 18 bases between the two germline ends. This CDR3 contains 15 residues. Germline-derived CDR1 and CDR2 are SNHLY and FYNNEI. In nucleotides, the CDR3 is TGTGCCAGCAAGTCGGCCGGACAGAGAACCTACGAGCAGTACTTC. Its translation is CASKSAGQRTYEQYF.

The V call is TRBV27, the J call TRBJ2-2; TRBD1 agrees at 8 bases. Germline lookup yields CDR1 MNHEY and CDR2 SMNVEV (reference sequence). V dropped 6 bases and J dropped 4; count of bases not matched to a gene: 10. The CDR3 has 16 amino acids. CDR3 sequence reads: CASRPLQGAGTGELFF. CDR3 sequence (DNA): TGTGCCAGCAGACCGCTGCAGGGGGCGGGCACCGGGGAGCTGTTTTTT.

This chain joins TRBV6-2 or TRBV6-3 and TRBJ1-3; D is uncertain. CDR3 length: 14 residues. Trimming left V 6 bases short and J 4 bases short, with 13 bases between. Germline V gives CDR1 MNHEY, CDR2 SVGEGT. CDR3 bases: TGTGCCAGCAGCCCCACTAGCACCGGAAACACCATATATTTT. This codes for CASSPTSTGNTIYF.

The chain recombines TRBV5-1 with TRBJ2-3, with D possibly being TRBD1 (5 bases). The CDR3 extends over 15 amino acids. From germline, CDR1 is SGHRS and CDR2 YFSETQ. V lost 2 bases, J lost 1 base, and 11 bases lay in between. The CDR3 sequence: CASSFRQLRTDTQYF. The DNA of the CDR3 is TGCGCCAGCAGCTTCCGACAGCTTCGCACAGATACGCAGTATTTT.

The chain couples TRBV21-1 to TRBJ2-1; the table's D gene call, TRBD1, was not cross checked with the DNA. TRBV21-1 is an annotated pseudogene. CDR3 size: 14 residues. The CDR3 coding sequence is TGTGCCAGCAGCGGACGCGACAGGGACAATGAGCAGTTCTTC. Translation: CASSGRDRDNEQFF.

The chain carries TRBV7-8 and TRBJ2-5; D may be TRBD1 or TRBD2 (6 bases each). CDR3 length: 15 amino acids. From germline, CDR1 is SGHVS and CDR2 FQNEAQ. V was cut by 0 bases and J by 4 bases, with 12 bases left in between. The CDR3 is CASSLAGGGGETQYF. The CDR3 DNA is TGTGCCAGCAGCTTAGCGGGGGGCGGCGGAGAGACCCAGTACTTC. Filled out from reference TRBV7-8 and TRBJ2-5, the complete variable domain reads GAGVSQSPRYKVAKRGQDVALRCDPISGHVSLFWYQQALGQGPEFLTYFQNEAQLDKSGLPSDRFFAERPEGSVSTLKIQRTQQEDSAVYLCASSLAGGGGETQYFGPGTRLLVL.

The chain uses TRBV11-3 and TRBJ2-2, with D tentatively TRBD2 (5 bases). V lost 3 bases and J lost 4, with 15 bases in between. The germline V gene encodes CDR1 SGHNT and CDR2 YENEEA. The CDR3 is 16 residues long. CDR3 amino acids: CASSLRGQASTGELFF. CDR3 DNA: TGTGCCAGCAGCTTGAGAGGGCAGGCCAGCACCGGGGAGCTGTTTTTT.

This chain links TRBV9 with TRBJ2-3; unclear D gene. Trimming left V 0 bases short and J 1 base short, with 12 bases between. The CDR3 sequence is 16 residues long. CDR1 is SGDLS and CDR2 is YYNGEE in the germline V gene. CDR3 DNA sequence: TGTGCCAGCAGCGTAGGATTTGCGAAAGGCACAGATACGCAGTATTTT. It translates to CASSVGFAKGTDTQYF.

The V call is TRBV4-3, the J call TRBJ1-4; 9 bases align to TRBD1. CDR1 and CDR2 from the germline V gene are LGHNA and YSLEER. CDR3 length equals 15 residues. V shed 0 bases, J shed 7 bases, and the junction held 3 bases outside the gene matches. CDR3: CASSQDEDRGEKLFF. Written as DNA, the CDR3 is TGCGCCAGCAGCCAAGATGAGGACAGGGGTGAAAAACTGTTTTTT.

J is TRBJ1-6 and V is TRBV5-6, with D maybe TRBD1 (5 bases). Per the germline V gene, CDR1 is SGHDT and CDR2 is YYEEEE. V was trimmed by 7 bases and J by 10 bases, leaving 12 bases between them. This CDR3 contains 12 residues. Here the CDR3 reads CASSEGESPLHF. The CDR3 DNA reads TGTGCCAGCTCCGAAGGGGAATCACCCCTCCACTTT.

The rearrangement links TRBV27 to TRBJ1-4; D perhaps matches TRBD1 (5 bases). The germline V and J ends were trimmed by 6 bases and 3 bases, with 8 bases remaining between them. Germline assignment: CDR1 MNHEY and CDR2 SMNVEV (reference sequence). This CDR3 is 13 amino acids long. The DNA of the CDR3 is TGTGCCAGCAGCAGGGATCCTAATGAAAAACTGTTTTTT. Translation gives CASSRDPNEKLFF.